This TCR beta chain comes out of a study of T cells in localized non-small cell lung cancer. Broader study findings: Longer overall survival accompanied higher blood T cell density. Owing to sequencing of a solitary tumor region, heterogeneity cannot be discounted.

On this clone itself: Its antigen is currently unknown.

Clones were read by immunoSEQ multiplex PCR, and TCRdb kept only the in-frame ones, dropping some. The sample lists 48,000 or so clones, 77% occurring once. The clonotype originates from a man aged 40 to 70 with stage I squamous cell lung carcinoma. This sample comprised peripheral blood, obtained before any cancer treatment.

In DNA, the CDR3 is TGTGCCAGCAGCCAACGCGAGGGCAGGGATGAAGCTTTCTTT. Translation: CASSQREGRDEAFF. The chain recombines TRBV14 with TRBJ1-1; D is perhaps TRBD1 (5 bases). The CDR3 runs 14 residues. CDR1 and CDR2 (germline): SGHDN, FVKESK. V gave up 2 bases and J gave up 7 bases, with 14 bases separating them.